The sequence of this TCR beta chain was determined in a study of shared clonotypes between healthy human individuals. Study summary: The study used three CD4 naive, three CD4 memory, two CD8 naive and one CD8 memory plate per donor.

Overall study findings and caveats: Several donors showed sharing of about 4.8% of naive CD4 clonotypes.

Division of CD4+ cells produced a CD45RA+ naive subset and a CD45RA-negative memory subset. CDR3 length: 16 amino acids. V was pared by 4 bases and J by 9 bases, with 15 bases of the junction left unmatched. CDR1 is SGHDT, CDR2 YYEEEE, per germline. Comment on this clone: Antigen: not known.

In the authors' workflow: Junction-only sequences without quality scores came from ImmunoSEQ, so filtering differed. Data came from immunoSEQ multiplex PCR; TCRdb stores just in-frame clones and leaves some out. The V and J calls and the clone size are those of that table, but D and trimming were determined from the DNA. Of around 1.5 million clones listed, 95% to 99% were seen once; the top ten hold roughly 0.42%. This chain uses TRBV5-6 with TRBJ2-1; 8 nucleotides align to TRBD1. This TCR was recovered from a man aged 25 to 45 in good health. Sequencing was done on a sample of naive CD4+ T cells sorted from blood. As for subset: CD45RA+ positively selected. This CDR3 is CASSRRRQGWSIEQFF. CDR3 in DNA: TGTGCCAGCAGCCGTCGTCGACAGGGGTGGTCGATTGAGCAGTTCTTC.